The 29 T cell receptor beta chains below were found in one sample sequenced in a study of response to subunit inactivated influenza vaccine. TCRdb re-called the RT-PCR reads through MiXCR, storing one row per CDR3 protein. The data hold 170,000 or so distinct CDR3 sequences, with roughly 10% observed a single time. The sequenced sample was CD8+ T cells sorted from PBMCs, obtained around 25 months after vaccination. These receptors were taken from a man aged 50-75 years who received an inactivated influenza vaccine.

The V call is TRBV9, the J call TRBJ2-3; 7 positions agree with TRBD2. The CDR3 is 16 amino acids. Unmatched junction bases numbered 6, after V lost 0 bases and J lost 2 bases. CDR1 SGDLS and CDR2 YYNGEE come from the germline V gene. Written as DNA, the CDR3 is TGTGCCAGCAGCGTAGGGGGACTACAGTACACAGATACGCAGTATTTT. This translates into CASSVGGLQYTDTQYF.

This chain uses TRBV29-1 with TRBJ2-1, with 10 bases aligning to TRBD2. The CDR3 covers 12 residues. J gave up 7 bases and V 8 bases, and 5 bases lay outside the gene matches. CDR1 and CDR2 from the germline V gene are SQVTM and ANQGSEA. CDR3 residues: CSPSGSLNEQFF. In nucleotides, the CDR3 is TGCAGCCCTAGCGGGAGTTTAAATGAGCAGTTCTTC.

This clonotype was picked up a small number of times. DNA for the CDR3: TGCGCCAGCAGCCGACTCGGTGCGCAGTATTTT. It is translated as CASSRLGAQYF. The rearrangement uses TRBV4-1 and TRBJ2-3; unclear D gene. V was cut by 4 bases and J by 10 bases, with 9 bases left in between. Germline CDR1 and CDR2: MGHRA and YSYEKL. The CDR3 runs 11 residues.

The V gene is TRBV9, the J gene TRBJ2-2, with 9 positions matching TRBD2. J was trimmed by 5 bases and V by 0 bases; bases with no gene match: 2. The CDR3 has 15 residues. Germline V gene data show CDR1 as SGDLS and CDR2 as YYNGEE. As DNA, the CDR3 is TGTGCCAGCAGCGTAGGGACTAGCGCGACCGGGGAGCTGTTTTTT. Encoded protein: CASSVGTSATGELFF.

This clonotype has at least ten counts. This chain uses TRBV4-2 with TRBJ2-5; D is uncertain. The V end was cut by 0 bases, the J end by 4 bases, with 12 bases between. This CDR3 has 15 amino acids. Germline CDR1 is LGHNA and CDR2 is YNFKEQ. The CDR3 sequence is CASSQDLSLRETQYF. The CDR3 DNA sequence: TGTGCCAGCAGCCAAGATTTGTCCCTCCGAGAGACCCAGTACTTC.

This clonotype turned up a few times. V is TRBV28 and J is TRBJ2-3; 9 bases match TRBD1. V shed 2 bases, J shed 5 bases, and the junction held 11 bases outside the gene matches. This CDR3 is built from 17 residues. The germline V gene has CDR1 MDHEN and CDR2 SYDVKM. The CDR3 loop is CASSLNEPGQGEDTQYF. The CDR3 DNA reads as TGTGCCAGCAGTTTAAACGAACCGGGACAGGGAGAAGATACGCAGTATTTT.

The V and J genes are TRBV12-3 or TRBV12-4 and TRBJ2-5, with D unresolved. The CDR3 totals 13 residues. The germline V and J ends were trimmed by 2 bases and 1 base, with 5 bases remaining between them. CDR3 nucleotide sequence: TGTGCCAGCAGTTTAACAGCCCAAGAGACCCAGTACTTC. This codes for CASSLTAQETQYF.

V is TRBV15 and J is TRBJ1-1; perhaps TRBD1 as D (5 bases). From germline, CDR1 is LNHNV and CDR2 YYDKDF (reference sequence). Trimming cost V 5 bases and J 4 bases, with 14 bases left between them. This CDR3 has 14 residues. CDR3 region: CATSPRGGVTEAFF. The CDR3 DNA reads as TGTGCCACCAGCCCTCGCGGGGGAGTCACTGAAGCTTTCTTT.

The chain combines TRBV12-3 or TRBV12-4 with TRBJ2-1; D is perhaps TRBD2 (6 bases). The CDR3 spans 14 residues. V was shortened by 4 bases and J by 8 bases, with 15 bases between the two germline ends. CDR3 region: CASSSPPREHEQFF. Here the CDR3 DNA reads TGTGCCAGCAGTTCCCCTCCGCGGGAACATGAGCAGTTCTTC.

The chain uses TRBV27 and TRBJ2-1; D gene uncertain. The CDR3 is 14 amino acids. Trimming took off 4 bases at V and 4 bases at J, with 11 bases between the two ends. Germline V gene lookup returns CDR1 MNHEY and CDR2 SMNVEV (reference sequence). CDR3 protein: CASSSHGGYNEQFF. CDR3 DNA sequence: TGTGCCAGCAGTTCCCACGGCGGATACAATGAGCAGTTCTTC.

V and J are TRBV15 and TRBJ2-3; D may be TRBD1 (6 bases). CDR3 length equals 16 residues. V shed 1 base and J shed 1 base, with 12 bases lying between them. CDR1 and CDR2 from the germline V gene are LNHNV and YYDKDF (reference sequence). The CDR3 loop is CATSRGRDTGTDTQYF. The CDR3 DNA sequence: TGTGCCACCAGCAGAGGCCGGGACACGGGCACAGATACGCAGTATTTT.

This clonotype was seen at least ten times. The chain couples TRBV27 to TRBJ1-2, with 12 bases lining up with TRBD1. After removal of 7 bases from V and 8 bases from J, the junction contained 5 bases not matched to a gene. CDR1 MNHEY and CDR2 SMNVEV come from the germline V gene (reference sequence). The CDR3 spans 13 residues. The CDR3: CASTGQGAGGYTF. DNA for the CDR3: TGTGCCAGCACGGGACAGGGGGCTGGAGGCTACACCTTC.

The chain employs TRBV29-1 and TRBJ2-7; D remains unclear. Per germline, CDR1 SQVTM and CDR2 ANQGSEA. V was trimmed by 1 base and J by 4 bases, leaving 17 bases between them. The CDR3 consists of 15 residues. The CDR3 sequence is CSVEVSGLGAYEQYF. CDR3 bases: TGCAGCGTTGAAGTGTCGGGCCTGGGCGCGTACGAGCAGTACTTC.

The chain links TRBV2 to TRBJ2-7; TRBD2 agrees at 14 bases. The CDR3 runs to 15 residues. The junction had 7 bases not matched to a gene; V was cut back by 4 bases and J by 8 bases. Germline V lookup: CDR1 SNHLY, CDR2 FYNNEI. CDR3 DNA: TGTGCCAGCAGTGGGACTAGCGGGGGGCCGTACAAGCAGTACTTC. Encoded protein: CASSGTSGGPYKQYF.

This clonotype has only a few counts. For the CDR3, the DNA is TGTGCCAGCAGTCGTCTCACTTCAACTGCCGGGACACCCGCACTTGCAACTAATGAAAAACTGTTTTTT. Protein product: CASSRLTSTAGTPALATNEKLFF. The chain recombines TRBV2 with TRBJ1-4; D possibly corresponds to TRBD1 (6 bases). CDR3 length: 23 residues. Trimming removed 5 bases from V and 0 bases from J, with 34 bases in between. The V gene's germline CDR1 is SNHLY and CDR2 FYNNEI.

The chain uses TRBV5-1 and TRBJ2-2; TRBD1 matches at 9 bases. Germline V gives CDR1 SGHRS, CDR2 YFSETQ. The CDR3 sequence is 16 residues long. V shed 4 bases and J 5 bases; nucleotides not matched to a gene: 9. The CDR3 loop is CASSPGHRGLTGELFF. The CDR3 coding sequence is TGCGCCAGCAGCCCCGGACACAGGGGGCTTACCGGGGAGCTGTTTTTT.

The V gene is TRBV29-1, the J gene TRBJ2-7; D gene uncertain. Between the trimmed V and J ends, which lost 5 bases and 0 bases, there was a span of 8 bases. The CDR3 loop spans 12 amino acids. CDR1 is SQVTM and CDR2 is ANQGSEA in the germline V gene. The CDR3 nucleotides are TGCAGCGTTAGTACGGTCTCCTACGAGCAGTACTTC. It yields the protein CSVSTVSYEQYF.

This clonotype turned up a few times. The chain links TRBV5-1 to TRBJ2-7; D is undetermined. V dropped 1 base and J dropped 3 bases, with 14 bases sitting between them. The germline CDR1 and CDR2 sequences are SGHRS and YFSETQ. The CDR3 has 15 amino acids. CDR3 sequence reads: CASSLSGQTGYEQYF. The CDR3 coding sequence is TGCGCCAGCAGCTTGTCTGGCCAGACCGGCTACGAGCAGTACTTC.

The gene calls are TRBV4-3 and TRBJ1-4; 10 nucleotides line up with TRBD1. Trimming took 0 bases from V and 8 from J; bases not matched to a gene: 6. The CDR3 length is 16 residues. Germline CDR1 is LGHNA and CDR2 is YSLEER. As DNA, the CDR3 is TGCGCCAGCAGCCAAGATCGGGACAGGGGTACGGAAAAACTGTTTTTT. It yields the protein CASSQDRDRGTEKLFF.

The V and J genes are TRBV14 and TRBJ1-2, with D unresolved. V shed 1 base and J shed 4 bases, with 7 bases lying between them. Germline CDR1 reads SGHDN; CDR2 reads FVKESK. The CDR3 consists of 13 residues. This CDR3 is CASSQGPFYGYTF. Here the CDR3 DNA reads TGTGCCAGCAGCCAAGGGCCGTTCTATGGCTACACCTTC.

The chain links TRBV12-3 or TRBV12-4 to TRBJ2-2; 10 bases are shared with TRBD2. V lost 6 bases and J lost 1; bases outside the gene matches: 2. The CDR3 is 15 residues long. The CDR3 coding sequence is TGTGCCAGCAGACGGACTAGCGGGAACACCGGGGAGCTGTTTTTT. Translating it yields CASRRTSGNTGELFF.

DNA for the CDR3: TGTGCCAGCAGCGCCGACTCATACACTGAAGCTTTCTTT. This codes for CASSADSYTEAFF. The chain employs TRBV7-9 and TRBJ1-1; D uncertain. In germline, CDR1 is SEHNR, CDR2 FQNEAQ (reference sequence). The V end was cut by 5 bases, the J end by 3 bases, with 10 bases between. The CDR3 runs to 13 residues.

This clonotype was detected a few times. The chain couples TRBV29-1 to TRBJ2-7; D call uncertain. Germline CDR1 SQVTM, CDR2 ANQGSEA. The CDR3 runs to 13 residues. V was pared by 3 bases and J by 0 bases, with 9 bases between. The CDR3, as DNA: TGCAGCGTTGAGTTAAGGAGCTCCTACGAGCAGTACTTC. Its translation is CSVELRSSYEQYF.

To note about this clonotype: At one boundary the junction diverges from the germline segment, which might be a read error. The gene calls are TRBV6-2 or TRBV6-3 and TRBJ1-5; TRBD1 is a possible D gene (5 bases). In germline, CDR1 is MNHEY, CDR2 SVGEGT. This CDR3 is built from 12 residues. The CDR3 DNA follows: TGTGCCAGCAGTATTTTATCGGGGGAGTTGGCTTTT. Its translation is CASSILSGELAF.

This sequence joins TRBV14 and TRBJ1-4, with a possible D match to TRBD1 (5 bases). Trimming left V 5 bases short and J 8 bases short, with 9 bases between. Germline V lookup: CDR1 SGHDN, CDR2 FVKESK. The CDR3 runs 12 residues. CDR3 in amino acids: CASSSRTEKLFF. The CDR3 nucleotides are TGTGCCAGCAGCAGCCGGACAGAAAAACTGTTTTTT.

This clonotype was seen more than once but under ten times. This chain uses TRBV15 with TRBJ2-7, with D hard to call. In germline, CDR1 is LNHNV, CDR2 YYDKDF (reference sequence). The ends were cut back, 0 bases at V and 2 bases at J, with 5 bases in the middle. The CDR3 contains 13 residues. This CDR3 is CATSRDGTYEQYF. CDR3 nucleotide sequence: TGTGCCACCAGCAGAGATGGGACCTACGAGCAGTACTTC.

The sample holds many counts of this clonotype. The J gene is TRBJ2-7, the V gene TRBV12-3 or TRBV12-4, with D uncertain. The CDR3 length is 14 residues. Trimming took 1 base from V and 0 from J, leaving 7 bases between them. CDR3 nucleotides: TGTGCCAGCAGTTTAGGCACTCTCTCCTACGAGCAGTACTTC. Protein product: CASSLGTLSYEQYF.

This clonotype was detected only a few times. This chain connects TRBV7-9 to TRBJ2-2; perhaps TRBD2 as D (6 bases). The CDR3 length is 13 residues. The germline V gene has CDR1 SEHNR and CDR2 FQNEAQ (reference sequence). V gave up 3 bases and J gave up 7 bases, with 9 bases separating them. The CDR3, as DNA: TGTGCCAGCAGCTTCGGGGGTATCGGGGAGCTGTTTTTT. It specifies CASSFGGIGELFF.

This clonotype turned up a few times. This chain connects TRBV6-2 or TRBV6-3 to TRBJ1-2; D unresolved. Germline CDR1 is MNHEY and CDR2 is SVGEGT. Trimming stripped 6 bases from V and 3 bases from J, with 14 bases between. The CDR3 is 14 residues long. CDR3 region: CASSDVGVYYGYTF. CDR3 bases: TGTGCCAGCAGCGACGTCGGGGTCTACTATGGCTACACCTTC.